Below are 29 T cell receptor beta chains sequenced from a single sample in a study of T cells expressing NK-cell markers. Each CDR3 protein gets one entry in TCRdb, which reprocessed the 5' RACE reads and gives no DNA. In total, the table holds about 150,000 distinct CDR3 sequences. Sequencing was performed on blood T cells: a sorted CD56 or NKG2C T cell subset, CD4+ or CD8+ T cells, or bulk PBMC T cells (not recorded which). The receptors derive from a woman aged 45-65 years in good health.

The V and J genes are TRBV10-3 and TRBJ2-1; no DNA is available, so the TRBD1 call from TCRdb remains unchecked. Germline values: CDR1 ENHRY, CDR2 SYGVKD. The CDR3 spans 15 residues. The CDR3 loop is CAISGADDSYNEQFF.

This rearrangement joins TRBV7-9 to TRBJ2-1; checking the TCRdb D call of TRBD2 is not possible without DNA. The germline CDR1 and CDR2 sequences are SEHNR and FQNEAQ (reference sequence). The CDR3 spans 16 residues. This CDR3 reads CASSYTTSGFYNEQFF.

The chain combines TRBV20-1 with TRBJ2-7; lacking DNA, the TRBD1 call made by TCRdb goes unchecked. The CDR3 extends over 11 amino acids. CDR1 and CDR2 (germline): DFQATT, SNEGSKA (reference sequence). CDR3 in amino acids: CSAGGAGMQYF.

This chain connects TRBV11-2 to TRBJ2-1; TCRdb reports TRBD2, a call that lacks DNA to check it against. This CDR3 contains 15 residues. Germline-derived CDR1 and CDR2 are SGHAT and FQNNGV. This CDR3 is CASSQGTSFSDEQFF.

The chain links TRBV4-1 to TRBJ2-5; TCRdb's D gene call, TRBD2, goes unchecked for lack of DNA. CDR1 is MGHRA and CDR2 is YSYEKL in the germline V gene. The CDR3 has 16 residues. The CDR3 here is CASSQDVTSGTETQYF.

The rearrangement uses TRBV5-4 and TRBJ2-3; the TCRdb D gene call, TRBD2, has no DNA to confirm it. This CDR3 region has 16 residues. CDR1 is SGHNT and CDR2 is YYREEE in the germline V gene (reference sequence). The CDR3 loop reads CASSGLSVTGTDTQYF.

The rearrangement uses TRBV6-2 or TRBV6-3 and TRBJ2-1; with no DNA, the TCRdb D assignment of TRBD2 cannot be verified. The CDR3 runs 13 residues. Germline V gene sequence: CDR1 MNHEY, CDR2 SVGEGT. The CDR3 is CASSYSNIAGQFF.

The rearrangement links TRBV5-1 to TRBJ2-3; the D call of TRBD2 rests on TCRdb alone, since no DNA is present to check it. The CDR3 is 16 amino acids. Germline CDR1 reads SGHRS; CDR2 reads YFSETQ. The CDR3 loop reads CASSLRTSGITDTQYF.

J is TRBJ2-2 and V is TRBV29-1. The CDR3 is 12 amino acids. The germline gives CDR1 SQVTM, CDR2 ANQGSEA. CDR3 region: CSVGFNTGELFF.

CDR3 amino acids: CASSLFGGVTGELFF. This rearrangement joins TRBV27 to TRBJ2-2; TCRdb calls TRBD1, which cannot be checked without DNA. The germline gives CDR1 MNHEY, CDR2 SMNVEV (reference sequence). This CDR3 contains 15 residues.

The rearrangement uses TRBV29-1 and TRBJ1-1. Looked up from germline, CDR1 is SQVTM and CDR2 is ANQGSEA. This CDR3 spans 11 amino acids. The CDR3 protein is CSVDDFAEAFF.

CDR3 amino acids: CASSYGTGSGYTF. V gene TRBV7-9 combines with J gene TRBJ1-2; TCRdb indicates TRBD1, and absent DNA this call remains unverified. The CDR3 is made up of 13 amino acids. Germline CDR1 SEHNR, CDR2 FQNEAQ (reference sequence).

V gene TRBV9 combines with J gene TRBJ2-3; as DNA is missing, the TRBD1 call by TCRdb cannot be tested. Germline V gene data show CDR1 as SGDLS and CDR2 as YYNGEE. This CDR3 region has 14 residues. The CDR3 spells CASSGTGVTDTQYF.

The chain uses TRBV6-2 or TRBV6-3 and TRBJ2-7; TCRdb returns TRBD1, unconfirmable since there is no DNA. Germline-derived CDR1 and CDR2 are MNHEY and SVGEGT. This CDR3 spans 16 amino acids. CDR3 residues: CASSVDPGRMTYEQYF.

This chain links TRBV2 with TRBJ1-2; the D call of TRBD1 rests on TCRdb alone, since no DNA is present to check it. The germline V gene encodes CDR1 SNHLY and CDR2 FYNNEI. There are 18 residues in the CDR3. CDR3 amino acids: CASSEGENIPDPNYGYTF.

The V call is TRBV2, the J call TRBJ1-5; TCRdb's D call of TRBD1 is untestable without DNA. The germline CDR1 and CDR2 sequences are SNHLY and FYNNEI. The CDR3 length is 13 residues. Here the CDR3 reads CASTHRDSQPQHF.

This chain connects TRBV10-1 to TRBJ2-5; lacking DNA, the TRBD2 call made by TCRdb goes unchecked. The CDR3 consists of 16 residues. CDR1 and CDR2 (germline): WNHNN, SYGVQD (reference sequence). The CDR3 sequence is CASSDRLAGVGETQYF.

The chain couples TRBV4-1 to TRBJ1-2; TCRdb reports TRBD1, a call that lacks DNA to check it against. CDR3 length: 13 amino acids. The germline V gene encodes CDR1 MGHRA and CDR2 YSYEKL. CDR3 sequence: CASSQDPGQSYTF.

The gene calls are TRBV12-3 or TRBV12-4 and TRBJ2-4; TCRdb's assignment of TRBD2 cannot be checked, as there is no DNA. CDR3 length: 15 residues. CDR3 sequence reads: CASSSSGTKKNIQYF.

V gene TRBV12-3 or TRBV12-4 combines with J gene TRBJ2-2. The CDR3 contains 13 residues. The CDR3: CASSLANTGELFF.

This rearrangement joins TRBV12-3 or TRBV12-4 to TRBJ2-1; TCRdb's D call of TRBD1 is untestable without DNA. CDR3 length: 13 residues. CDR3 amino acids: CASSSTLREIPLF.

The J gene is TRBJ2-3, the V gene TRBV7-9; TCRdb gives TRBD1 as the D gene, but with no DNA this cannot be confirmed. The CDR3 runs to 15 residues. The germline CDR1 and CDR2 sequences are SEHNR and FQNEAQ (reference sequence). The CDR3 sequence: CASSRTVPGTDTQYF.

The CDR3 loop reads CASGDRGLSTGELFF. The rearrangement links TRBV19 to TRBJ2-2; TCRdb names TRBD1, which stays unverified in the absence of DNA. CDR3 length: 15 amino acids. CDR1 LNHDA and CDR2 SQIVND come from the germline V gene (reference sequence).

The chain has TRBV24-1 and TRBJ2-5. The CDR3 runs to 13 residues. Looked up from germline, CDR1 is KGHDR and CDR2 is SFDVKD. The CDR3 loop is CATSDSVRETQYF.

The gene calls are TRBV2 and TRBJ2-2. CDR1 SNHLY and CDR2 FYNNEI come from the germline V gene. The CDR3 has 13 residues. CDR3 region: CASNGVTGGELFF.

The rearrangement joins TRBV5-6 to TRBJ2-1; TCRdb gives TRBD1 as the D gene, but with no DNA this cannot be confirmed. CDR3 length equals 13 residues. The germline V gene encodes CDR1 SGHDT and CDR2 YYEEEE. The CDR3: CASSRGQGNEQFF. Full variable domain (remainder filled in from reference TRBV5-6 and TRBJ2-1): DAGVTQSPTHLIKTRGQQVTLRCSPKSGHDTVSWYQQALGQGPQFIFQYYEEEERQRGNFPDRFSGHQFPNYSSELNVNALLLGDSALYLCASSRGQGNEQFFGPGTRLTVL.

CDR3 in amino acids: CASSLQGRGGYTF. The chain employs TRBV11-2 and TRBJ1-2; with no DNA, the TCRdb D assignment of TRBD1 cannot be verified. Germline V gene lookup returns CDR1 SGHAT and CDR2 FQNNGV. This CDR3 contains 13 residues.

The V gene is TRBV10-3, the J gene TRBJ1-1. This CDR3 contains 14 residues. Germline V CDR1 and CDR2: ENHRY, SYGVKD. This CDR3 reads CAISESVGNTEAFF.

The V call is TRBV19, the J call TRBJ1-1; TCRdb's D call, TRBD1, is unchecked because there is no DNA. Germline assignment: CDR1 LNHDA and CDR2 SQIVND (reference sequence). The CDR3 is 13 amino acids. Here the CDR3 reads CASSMRGGTEAFF.